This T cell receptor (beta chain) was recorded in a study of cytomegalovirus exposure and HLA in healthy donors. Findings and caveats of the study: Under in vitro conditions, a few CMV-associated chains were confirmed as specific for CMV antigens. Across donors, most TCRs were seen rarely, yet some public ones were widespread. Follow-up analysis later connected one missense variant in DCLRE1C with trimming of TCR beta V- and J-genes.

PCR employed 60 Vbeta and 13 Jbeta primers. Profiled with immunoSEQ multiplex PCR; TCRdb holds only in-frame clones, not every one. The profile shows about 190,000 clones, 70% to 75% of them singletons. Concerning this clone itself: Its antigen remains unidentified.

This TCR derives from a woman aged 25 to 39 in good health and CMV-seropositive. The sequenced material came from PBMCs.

The CDR3 nucleotides are TGTGCCACCGGAAGGGGGAACACTGAAGCTTTCTTT. Translating it yields CATGRGNTEAFF. The V call is TRBV15, the J call TRBJ1-1; TRBD1 might be the D (5 bases). The CDR3 is 12 amino acids. Germline V gene data show CDR1 as LNHNV and CDR2 as YYDKDF (reference sequence). The V gene lost 8 bases and the J gene lost 1 base, with 8 bases spanning the gap.